This TCR beta chain was profiled in a study of identical twins. One entry per CDR3 protein, called by TCRdb with MiXCR from the 5' RACE reads. The sample contains about 520,000 distinct CDR3 sequences, 20% to 25% of which appear only once. This clonotype was picked up a small number of times. CDR3 length: 14 amino acids. Trimming left V 5 bases short and J 6 bases short, with 14 bases between. The same data also went into a second study, on T cells expressing NK-cell markers.

The gene calls are TRBV12-3 or TRBV12-4 and TRBJ1-5, with D possibly matching TRBD1 (6 bases). The sequence was obtained from a woman under 30 in good health. Material for sequencing was CD4+ T cells sorted from blood. In DNA, the CDR3 is TGTGCCAGCAGTACAGGGTGGGGTGGTCAGCCCCAGCATTTT. It encodes CASSTGWGGQPQHF.